These T cell receptor beta chains were read from a single sample in a study of control samples from healthy donors and cancer patients. The protocol was immunoSEQ multiplex PCR, while the TCRdb copy is restricted to in-frame clones and leaves out a portion. Among about 98,000 clones listed, about 91% were seen once. The source material was blood. These receptors were obtained from a woman under 30 in good health. CDR3s include the opening cysteine and the closing phenylalanine or tryptophan. The D gene is left open where the match is weak. Size is omitted from some rows. Given values are once, few, many or a class for expanded clones.

CDR3 DNA,CDR3 protein,D gene,clone size,J gene,V gene
TGTGCCAGCAGTTCCAATCGAGCGGGGGTACCCGAAAACATTCAGTACTTC,CASSSNRAGVPENIQYF,TRBD2,NA,TRBJ2-4,TRBV27
TGTGCCAGCAGCTGGACCGCGAGCTCCTACGAGCAGTACTTC,CASSWTASSYEQYF,NA,NA,TRBJ2-7,TRBV7-3
TGTGCCAGCAGCCTGGATGGGACTAGCGGGACGAACGAGCAGTACTTC,CASSLDGTSGTNEQYF,TRBD2,NA,TRBJ2-7,TRBV5-4
TGTGCCAGCAGTTACTCGACGGGAGGGGTAGAGACCCAGTACTTC,CASSYSTGGVETQYF,TRBD2,NA,TRBJ2-5,TRBV6-2/TRBV6-3
TGTGCCAGCAGCGCTACCGGGACCGCGGGTTTCTTT,CASSATGTAGFF,NA,NA,TRBJ1-1,TRBV9
TGTGCCAGCAGCTTCGGGGACAGGGTTTTTGGGGAGCTGTTTTTT,CASSFGDRVFGELFF,TRBD1,NA,TRBJ2-2,TRBV11-3
TGTGCCAGCAGCATTAGCGGGAGTTCCTACAATGAGCAGTTCTTC,CASSISGSSYNEQFF,TRBD2,NA,TRBJ2-1,TRBV9
TGCGCCAGCAGCCAAGATTCGGTCTTAGGGGGCAATTCACCCCTCCACTTT,CASSQDSVLGGNSPLHF,TRBD1,once,TRBJ1-6,TRBV4-3
TGTGCCAGCAGCGTCCGGGACGGACACTGGGAGCAGTACTTC,CASSVRDGHWEQYF,NA,NA,TRBJ2-7,TRBV5-4
TGTGCCAGCAGGACAGGGCTCTATGGCTACACCTTC,CASRTGLYGYTF,TRBD1,NA,TRBJ1-2,TRBV6-5
TGTGCCAGCAGTTACTTGGGGGAGGCTGGGGCCAACGTCCTGACTTTC,CASSYLGEAGANVLTF,NA,NA,TRBJ2-6,TRBV6-5
TGTGCCAGCAGTTCCCCTTTCCTCGGGGACACTGAAGCTTTCTTT,CASSSPFLGDTEAFF,NA,once,TRBJ1-1,TRBV6-2/TRBV6-3
TGTGCACACAATACGAACAATAATTCACCCCTCCACTTT,CAHNTNNNSPLHF,NA,once,TRBJ1-6,TRBV30
TGTGCCAGCAGCTACCGACAGGCTAATTCACCCCTCCACTTT,CASSYRQANSPLHF,NA,NA,TRBJ1-6,TRBV7-9
TGTGCCAGCAGCGTAGGCCAGGAAAGCTCCTATAATTCACCCCTCCACTTT,CASSVGQESSYNSPLHF,NA,NA,TRBJ1-6,TRBV9
TGTGCCAGCTCACCGAGGCAGGGGGCAAGCGATGAGCAGTTCTTC,CASSPRQGASDEQFF,TRBD1,NA,TRBJ2-1,TRBV18
TGCGCCAGCAGCAATCCGGGAACCTACGAGCAGTACTTC,CASSNPGTYEQYF,NA,once,TRBJ2-7,TRBV4-1
TGTGCCAGCAGTTACGTAGCGACAGGCCTCGGGGGTGAGCAGTTCTTC,CASSYVATGLGGEQFF,NA,NA,TRBJ2-1,TRBV6-2/TRBV6-3
TGTGCCACCAGTGACCCCGCCCGTTGGGGCTACACCTTC,CATSDPARWGYTF,NA,NA,TRBJ1-2,TRBV24-1
TGTGCCAGCAGCCAGGAACTCCGGACAGTTTTCTCCTACGAGCAGTACTTC,CASSQELRTVFSYEQYF,NA,NA,TRBJ2-7,TRBV3-1/TRBV3-2
TGTGCCAGCAACCAACACAGGGGGCACAATTCACCCCTCCACTTT,CASNQHRGHNSPLHF,TRBD1,NA,TRBJ1-6,TRBV28
TGTGCCAGCGGGACTAGCGGGTCGCCCGATACGCAGTATTTT,CASGTSGSPDTQYF,TRBD2,few,TRBJ2-3,TRBV6-5
TGTGCCAGCAGCCTCCAAACAGACTCTGGAAACACCATATATTTT,CASSLQTDSGNTIYF,NA,NA,TRBJ1-3,TRBV7-8
TGTGCCAGCAGCCCCCCATCCGGGACAGGGGGCTTGGGGGGCTACACCTTC,CASSPPSGTGGLGGYTF,TRBD1,NA,TRBJ1-2,TRBV9
TGCGCCAGCAGCCTAGATTGGGAGAGCTCCTACAATGAGCAGTTCTTC,CASSLDWESSYNEQFF,NA,NA,TRBJ2-1,TRBV4-1
TGTGCCAGCAGCCCATTGCCGGGGGGCTCCTACAATGAGCAGTTCTTC,CASSPLPGGSYNEQFF,TRBD2,NA,TRBJ2-1,TRBV11-3
TGTGCCAGCAGTTTATCTAGCAATCAGCCCCAGCATTTT,CASSLSSNQPQHF,NA,NA,TRBJ1-5,TRBV28
TGTGCCACCAGTGATTTCGGCGACAGGGCTAAGGATGAGCAGTTCTTC,CATSDFGDRAKDEQFF,TRBD1,NA,TRBJ2-1,TRBV24-1
TGTGCCAGCAGCCAGGCTGGAAACACCATATATTTT,CASSQAGNTIYF,NA,NA,TRBJ1-3,TRBV12-3/TRBV12-4
TGTGCCAGCAGCCCTGGGGACAGGGCGAAGCCCCAGCATTTT,CASSPGDRAKPQHF,TRBD1,NA,TRBJ1-5,TRBV7-2
TGTGCCAGCACAGGGGGTGGTACAGATACGCAGTATTTT,CASTGGGTDTQYF,TRBD1,NA,TRBJ2-3,TRBV2
TGTGCCAGTCGGGACAGTACTAATGAAAAACTGTTTTTT,CASRDSTNEKLFF,TRBD1,NA,TRBJ1-4,TRBV19
TGTGCCAGCCACCTAACACTGAAAGAGACCCAGTACTTC,CASHLTLKETQYF,NA,NA,TRBJ2-5,TRBV18
TGTGCCAGTAGTATAGGTGGCGTCTCTGGGGCCAACGTCCTGACTTTC,CASSIGGVSGANVLTF,NA,NA,TRBJ2-6,TRBV19
TGTGCCAGCAGCCGGGACAGGGGCGGCTACACCTTC,CASSRDRGGYTF,TRBD1,once,TRBJ1-2,TRBV27
TGTGCCAGCAGGGACAGGCGGGCGAACTATGGCTACACCTTC,CASRDRRANYGYTF,TRBD1,NA,TRBJ1-2,TRBV2
TGCGCCAGCAGCCATGGATCCTACGAGCAGTACTTC,CASSHGSYEQYF,NA,NA,TRBJ2-7,TRBV4-1
TGTGCCAGCAGTTACCCGGGGGCCGGCTCTCAGCCCCAGCATTTT,CASSYPGAGSQPQHF,NA,few,TRBJ1-5,TRBV6-2/TRBV6-3
TGTGCCAGCAGCAAATATAGGTGGCGGGGCGGCACTGAAGCTTTCTTT,CASSKYRWRGGTEAFF,NA,NA,TRBJ1-1,TRBV21-1
TGTGCCAGCAGTTTAGAGGCCAGGGGGCGAGGCTACACCTTC,CASSLEARGRGYTF,TRBD1,NA,TRBJ1-2,TRBV28
TGCGCCAGCAGCGCGACTAGTTTGGGCGGTGAGCAGTTCTTC,CASSATSLGGEQFF,NA,once,TRBJ2-1,TRBV5-1
TGTGCCAGCAGTTACCTGCCCGGGACCTCTAGGGGGGAGCAGTACTTC,CASSYLPGTSRGEQYF,NA,NA,TRBJ2-7,TRBV6-5
TGTGCCAGCGCCCGACAGGGGAAAAACTATGGCTACACCTTC,CASARQGKNYGYTF,TRBD1,NA,TRBJ1-2,TRBV27
TGTGCCATCAGTGATACAGGGCCGGGTTCACCCCTCCACTTT,CAISDTGPGSPLHF,NA,NA,TRBJ1-6,TRBV10-3
TGTGCCAGCAGCTTCCGGGACAGGGACCCCCTACGCGAGCAGTACTTC,CASSFRDRDPLREQYF,TRBD1,NA,TRBJ2-7,TRBV9
TGTGCCAGTAGTAATGCCGGGACAGGGTACCACATTCAGTACTTC,CASSNAGTGYHIQYF,TRBD1,once,TRBJ2-4,TRBV19
TGCGCCAGCAGTGAGTTGGACAGGGGCGACTATGGCTACACCTTC,CASSELDRGDYGYTF,TRBD1,once,TRBJ1-2,TRBV10-2
TGTGCCAGCAGCCCATTTGCAACTAATGAAAAACTGTTTTTT,CASSPFATNEKLFF,NA,NA,TRBJ1-4,TRBV7-9
TGTGCCAGCAGCCCAGGCGGTGACCGAGACTATGGCTACACCTTC,CASSPGGDRDYGYTF,NA,NA,TRBJ1-2,TRBV12-1